This T cell receptor (beta chain) comes out of a study of CD4 T cells in relation to SARS-CoV-2 and coronaviruses (dated by TCRdb to the early 2020s). For the wider study: The ViraFEST assay cultured PBMCs with antigen for 10 days, then sequenced TCR beta CDR3s to find antigen-specific clonal expansions. An HIV-1 Nef peptide pool or a culture without peptide was used as the negative reference condition. HLA restriction was mapped for shared crossreactive spike epitopes using patient-derived lymphoblastoid cell lines. Memory CD4+ T cell crossreactivity between SARS-CoV-2 and common cold coronavirus spike proteins was assessed at the TCR clonotype level in the study. Samples from a few pre-COVID donors and the naive versus memory experiments were sequenced with the Adaptive Biotechnologies TCR-sequencing kit; other data were Illumina-based. A different TCR-beta assay, based on Illumina, was used to sequence expansion assays from other donors in the study. On the study overall, not on this receptor specifically: The study was constrained by small numbers of patients and of tested TCRs. Approximately 61% of donors had memory CD4+ clonotypes that crossrecognized SARS-CoV-2 and at least one common cold coronavirus spike. Compared with monoreactive clones, crossreactive clones had significantly weaker SARS-CoV-2-driven expansion, a result consistent with antigenic imprinting. Crossreactivity analysis was centred on spike protein, so crossreactivity against other viral proteins was not assessed. Pre-pandemic and post-infection samples were not both contributed by any donor, so tracing of the source of pre-existing responses was limited.

This clone was observed a handful of times. Its antigen remains undetermined. Base qualities were left out, and no much larger clone turns up one base away. Including the terminal cysteine and phenylalanine, the CDR3 comprises 14 residues. Of all the DNA, just the CDR3 is kept, 42 bases in frame from base 1. Looking up the germline V gene yields CDR1 MRHNA and CDR2 SNTAGT. The V and J ends are trimmed by 2 bases and 0 bases, leaving 2 bases between them. CD4+ T cells from unexposed donors were collected before the COVID-19 pandemic (2011-2018). Following 10 days of culture, the EasySep CD4+ T cell isolation kit was used to isolate CD4+ T cells. As cell numbers permitted, CD4+ T cells from unexposed donors were tested for reactivity to SARS-CoV-2 S and N and to four common cold coronavirus spike pools. Each well held millions of PBMCs cultured in IMDM containing 5% human AB serum and around 10 IU/ml IL-2. Half of the culture medium was replaced with fresh IL-2-containing medium on days 3 and 7. In general, triplicate replicate wells were used for every peptide culture condition. Leukapheresis product for the unexposed donors was purchased commercially. Ficoll-Paque PLUS gradient centrifugation was used to isolate PBMCs from either whole blood or leukapheresis product. PBMCs were either cryopreserved at -140°C or used fresh in the expansion assay. The QIAamp Micro DNA Kit was used to extract genomic DNA from the CD4+ T cells.

The library was prepared using the immunoSEQ multiplex PCR assay. Under the source paper's analysis protocol: During preprocessing, nonproductive sequences were discarded, as were any CDR3s that did not begin with C, did not end with F or W, or were shorter than 7 amino acids. The MANAFEST web app identified antigen-specific clonotypes based on expansion compared with the reference and other culture wells. A clone was considered positive if the clone showed significant expansion compared with the reference culture in 2 of 3 replicate wells at an FDR below 0.05. To be called positive, a clone also had to show significant expansion compared with every other tandem well and an odds ratio greater than 5. After three terminal residues were trimmed from each end, CDR3 homology was quantified as pairwise Levenshtein distance using the stringdist R package. What TCRdb holds here is the immuneACCESS table cut down to in-frame rearrangements. Part of the clones is not present; checked against another copy, under half of the missing clones reflect an unresolved V gene, and the others are unexplained. D and trimming come from the DNA, and the V and J calls and clone size come from that table. This sample comprises some 23,000 clones, under 85% of them detected only once. The ten largest clones take up approximately 13% of the sample.

The specimen was CD4+ T cells from PBMCs, cultured in vitro. The source of this sequence is a human donor in good health. The chain was built from TRBV6-4 and TRBJ2-6, with no reliable assignment of the D segment. The CDR3 protein: CASSDGSGANVLTF. The DNA is TGTGCCAGCAGTGACGGCTCTGGGGCCAACGTCCTGACTTTC.